This TCR beta chain came from a study of shared clonotypes between healthy human individuals. About the research overall: A donor's plate count was three for CD4 naive and three for CD4 memory; CD8 naive had two and CD8 memory one.

Whole-study results and caveats: Clonotypes which were not shared had lower generation probabilities than clonotypes that all four donors shared.

CDR1 and CDR2 (germline): SGHRS, YFSETQ. The CDR3 has 19 amino acids. V was clipped by 0 bases and J by 4 bases, with 24 bases between them. In its sample, this clone was seen once. As yet, its antigen is unknown. In the sorted-subset replicate PCRs, 200 ng DNA, 25,000 to 30,000 T cell genomes, was used. TCRdb's copy holds only in-frame clones and misses some; the assay was immunoSEQ multiplex PCR. The top ten hold roughly 0.29% of the sample, which has 630,000 or so clones, roughly 98% seen once. Naive CD8 cells were CD45RO-negative, positively selected for CCR7, excluding terminally differentiated effector memory CD45RA+ cells.

This TCR was sampled from a man aged 25 to 45 in good health. The rearrangement joins TRBV5-1 to TRBJ2-3, with D tentatively TRBD2 (5 bases). Sequencing used naive CD8+ T cells sorted from blood. In DNA form, the CDR3 reads TGCGCCAGCAGCTTGGCTCCGGCGGGTCTCCTGACGGAGGCAGATACGCAGTATTTT. Encoded protein: CASSLAPAGLLTEADTQYF.